This T cell receptor beta chain was sequenced during a study of post-analysis software for immune sequencing data. In germline, CDR1 is LNHNV, CDR2 YYDKDF (reference sequence). The germline V and J ends were trimmed by 8 bases and 2 bases, with 13 bases remaining between them. The CDR3 is 14 residues long. Incorporated into the TCR beta cDNA libraries were unique molecular identifiers, which served to reduce PCR and sequencing biases. The yield from approximately 1 to 10 million T cells was roughly 0.5 million cDNA molecules in total. TCRdb reprocessed the PCR reads with MiXCR, giving one entry per CDR3 protein. The table records about 620,000 distinct CDR3 sequences, roughly 47% of them present only once. General study findings and limits: About 5 TRBV segments (TRBV5-6, TRBV5-1 and TRBV20-1 among them) occurred more frequently in patients than in controls. Samples prepared in the same batch strongly co-clustered by F measure.

This clonotype occurred a few times. What it binds is not known. Material for sequencing was blood. The V call is TRBV15, the J call TRBJ2-1; D may match TRBD1 or TRBD2 (5 bases each). The source of this sequence is a girl under 18 with multiple sclerosis. CDR3 region: CATARDLPYNEQFF. CDR3 DNA sequence: TGTGCCACCGCTCGGGACCTCCCCTACAATGAGCAGTTCTTC.